A single sample is the source of the 13 T cell receptor beta chains below, sequenced in a study of identifying expanded T cells in peripheral blood. Assay used: immunoSEQ multiplex PCR; TCRdb lists only in-frame clones, some missing. This table has 75,000 to 90,000 clones, almost 85% appearing once. Sequenced: blood. The receptors originated from a person aged 18 to 69 in good health.

This chain uses TRBV28 with TRBJ2-7; 9 bases are shared with TRBD1. The CDR3 extends over 15 amino acids. Germline loops: CDR1 MDHEN, CDR2 SYDVKM. V trimming: 2 bases; J trimming: 5 bases; junction bases outside the gene matches: 7. CDR3 residues: CASSLTGTGIDEQYF. CDR3 sequence (DNA): TGTGCCAGCAGTTTAACCGGGACAGGGATCGACGAGCAGTACTTC.

This clone is termed medium-sized (0.01 to 0.1%). The rearrangement uses TRBV6-6 and TRBJ2-2; D gene uncertain. This CDR3 is built from 13 residues. V was cut by 6 bases and J by 5 bases, with 10 bases left in between. The germline CDR1 and CDR2 sequences are MNHNY and SVGAGI (reference sequence). Written as DNA, the CDR3 is TGTGCCAGCAGCCGACACGAAACCGGGGAGCTGTTTTTT. Its translation: CASSRHETGELFF.

The count of this clone is one. The chain links TRBV28 to TRBJ2-1; TRBD1 might be the D (6 bases). This CDR3 contains 14 residues. Germline loops: CDR1 MDHEN, CDR2 SYDVKM. Trimming stripped 10 bases from V and 4 bases from J, with 17 bases between. The CDR3 DNA is TGTGCCACCACTTGGGGGCTCGAATACAATGAGCAGTTCTTC. Its translation: CATTWGLEYNEQFF. Using reference TRBV28 and TRBJ2-1 for the parts outside the CDR3, the full variable domain is DVKVTQSSRYLVKRTGEKVFLECVQDMDHENMFWYRQDPGLGLRLIYFSYDVKMKEKGDIPEGYSVSREKKERFSLILESASTNQTSMYLCATTWGLEYNEQFFGPGTRLTVL.

This clone appeared once. The V and J genes are TRBV29-1 and TRBJ2-7; TRBD2 aligns across 7 bases. Germline loops: CDR1 SQVTM, CDR2 ANQGSEA. Trimming removed 2 bases from V and 1 base from J; junction bases left unmatched: 2. The CDR3 is made up of 13 amino acids. This CDR3 is CSVELAVSYEQYF. Here the CDR3 DNA reads TGCAGCGTTGAACTAGCGGTATCCTACGAGCAGTACTTC.

J is TRBJ2-2 and V is TRBV7-3; 11 bases align to TRBD2. Germline lookup yields CDR1 SGHTA and CDR2 FQGTGA. V trimming: 4 bases; J trimming: 0 bases; junction bases outside the gene matches: 7. The CDR3 runs to 18 residues. The CDR3 here is CASSSEFSGRANTGELFF. CDR3 bases: TGTGCCAGCAGCTCTGAATTTAGCGGGAGGGCGAACACCGGGGAGCTGTTTTTT.

This rearrangement joins TRBV7-6 to TRBJ2-5; maybe TRBD1 (6 bases). The CDR3 totals 13 residues. The V gene's germline CDR1 is SGHVS and CDR2 FNYEAQ. Trimming pared 2 bases from V and 5 bases from J, leaving 9 bases between. The CDR3: CASSLQGWETQYF. The DNA of the CDR3 is TGTGCCAGCAGCTTACAGGGGTGGGAGACCCAGTACTTC.

The V call is TRBV29-1, the J call TRBJ2-5; D possibly corresponds to TRBD2 (6 bases). With 1 base removed from V and 2 bases from J, the gap between germline ends came to 23 bases. The CDR3 sequence is 18 residues long. Germline assignment: CDR1 SQVTM and CDR2 ANQGSEA. In DNA form, the CDR3 reads TGCAGCGTTGAAGGTTGGGCGGGGTCGGGACTTATACAAGAGACCCAGTACTTC. Its translation: CSVEGWAGSGLIQETQYF.

The table lists this clone with a count of one. The gene calls are TRBV5-4 and TRBJ2-2, with 7 bases fitting TRBD2. Trimming at V came to 0 bases and at J to 1 base, leaving 3 bases not matched to a gene. From germline, CDR1 is SGHNT and CDR2 YYREEE (reference sequence). There are 16 residues in the CDR3. The CDR3 loop reads CASSLDGGRNTGELFF. The CDR3 DNA reads TGTGCCAGCAGCTTGGATGGCGGGAGGAACACCGGGGAGCTGTTTTTT.

This chain joins TRBV19 and TRBJ2-2, with 9 positions matching TRBD1. The CDR3 extends over 13 amino acids. The germline CDR1 and CDR2 sequences are LNHDA and SQIVND (reference sequence). The V gene end was trimmed by 10 bases and the J gene end by 3 bases; junction bases not matched to a gene: 3. The CDR3 sequence is CAIGQGHTGELFF. The CDR3 coding sequence is TGTGCCATTGGACAGGGGCACACCGGGGAGCTGTTTTTT. Looking up the rest from reference TRBV19 and TRBJ2-2 gives the full variable domain: DGGITQSPKYLFRKEGQNVTLSCEQNLNHDAMYWYRQDPGQGLRLIYYSQIVNDFQKGDIAEGYSVSREKKESFPLTVTSAQKNPTAFYLCAIGQGHTGELFFGEGSRLTVL.

This clone was recorded once. V and J are TRBV19 and TRBJ2-7; TRBD1 is a possible D gene (5 bases). V lost 3 bases and J 0 bases, leaving 9 bases between the germline ends. CDR3 length equals 14 residues. Germline CDR1 is LNHDA and CDR2 is SQIVND (reference sequence). CDR3: CASSISDNSYEQYF. DNA for the CDR3: TGTGCCAGTAGTATCTCGGACAACTCCTACGAGCAGTACTTC.

The chain recombines TRBV6-5 with TRBJ1-3; D gene ambiguous. The germline gives CDR1 MNHEY, CDR2 SVGAGI. The ends were cut back, 0 bases at V and 2 bases at J, with 8 bases in the middle. The length of the CDR3 is 15 residues. Here the CDR3 DNA reads TGTGCCAGCAGTTACTCCGGAAAAGCTGGAAACACCATATATTTT. It yields the protein CASSYSGKAGNTIYF.

This clone was seen more than once but under ten times. The chain joins TRBV2 to TRBJ1-5; D unclear. V was cut by 7 bases and J by 7 bases, with 11 bases left in between. This CDR3 has 12 residues. Per germline, CDR1 SNHLY and CDR2 FYNNEI. This CDR3 is CASTASGQPQHF. For the CDR3, the DNA is TGTGCCAGCACCGCGAGTGGGCAGCCCCAGCATTTT.

V and J are TRBV7-6 and TRBJ2-2, with 11 bases lining up with TRBD1. The germline gives CDR1 SGHVS, CDR2 FNYEAQ. J gave up 1 base and V 1 base, and 2 bases lay outside the gene matches. This CDR3 has 17 residues. The CDR3 sequence: CASSLGTGGENTGELFF. CDR3 bases: TGTGCCAGCAGCTTAGGGACAGGGGGCGAGAACACCGGGGAGCTGTTTTTT.